The text below deals with one T cell receptor (beta chain). No antigen is known for it. Germline V lookup: CDR1 DFQATT, CDR2 SNEGSKA (reference sequence). The CDR3 spans 10 residues. V was cut by 1 base and J by 9 bases, with 4 bases left in between. The entry originates in a study of PD-L1 blockade in urothelial cancer. For the study at large: Between 0 and 3 chemotherapy regimens preceded treatment for each patient. Investigators checked blood 3 weeks (second dose) and 6 weeks after treatment start.

Study-level findings and limits: Pretreatment clonality of the blood TCR repertoire below the median was predictive of superior survival.

Time point described: pretreatment peripheral blood. Patients yielded 1 to 8 samples each, pretreatment and on-treatment. Clones were read by immunoSEQ multiplex PCR, and TCRdb kept only the in-frame ones, dropping some. The sample holds around 38,000 clones; nearly 85% are singletons and the top ten take around a sixth. The chain couples TRBV20-1 to TRBJ2-1; D is unclear. This specimen consisted of PBMCs, obtained around atezolizumab (anti-PD-L1) treatment. The clonotype originates from a man between 60 and 75 years old with urothelial cancer. CDR3 region: CSARVVEQFF. Here the CDR3 DNA reads TGCAGTGCTAGAGTCGTTGAGCAGTTCTTC.